This T cell receptor (beta chain) was captured by sequencing in a study of OX40 agonist ivuxolimab in advanced cancers. Study-wide context: Clinicians treated patients with ivuxolimab, an agonistic anti-OX40 (CD134) antibody. Intravenous ivuxolimab was administered to patients every 2 weeks at 0.01 to 10 mg/kg. Partial responses occurred in three patients (one hepatocellular carcinoma, two cutaneous melanoma).

Study-wide results and limits: Expanded clones were, on average, more numerous in CD8+ T cells than in CD4+.

CDR1 and CDR2 (germline): MNHEY, SVGAGI. The CDR3 runs 12 residues. Trimming took off 2 bases at V and 8 bases at J, with 9 bases between the two ends. The table came from immunoSEQ multiplex PCR; TCRdb's copy has only in-frame clones and leaves some out. The repertoire consists of tens of thousands of clones, with about 89% occurring once and the leading ten covering more than 10%. Notes on this clone: Its antigen is not known.

The clonotype originates from an adult with an advanced solid tumor such as melanoma, head and neck, liver or kidney cancer. The gene calls are TRBV6-5 and TRBJ1-2; D not resolved. The source material was CD4+ or CD8+ T cells sorted from blood, sampled in a trial of the OX40 agonist ivuxolimab. The CDR3 protein is CASSYDKKGYTF. CDR3 DNA: TGTGCCAGCAGTTACGACAAGAAGGGCTACACCTTC.